This TCR beta chain appears in the sequencing data of a study of blood T cell repertoires in COVID-19. Across the whole study: Sites in the United States, Italy and Spain provided acute and convalescent COVID-19 samples. PBMCs, B-cell-depleted T cells, or T cells provided the cDNA or gDNA that made up the material.

As originally analysed: Using reference gene primer amplification, nucleated cell counts were estimated. Profiling relied on immunoSEQ multiplex PCR, and the TCRdb table lists in-frame clones only, not all of them. That table supplies the V and J calls and clone size; D and trimming were determined from the DNA. The data hold 200,000 to 250,000 clones, with approximately 81% observed a single time. The sample consisted of peripheral blood. The origin of this receptor is a woman aged 55-70 years who had recovered from COVID-19.

As DNA, the CDR3 is TGTGCCAGCAGTTGGACGTCCAGCGGACAAGAGACCCAGTACTTC. Encoded protein: CASSWTSSGQETQYF. The chain links TRBV6-5 to TRBJ2-5, with a possible D match to TRBD2 (5 bases). There are 15 residues in the CDR3. V was pared by 4 bases and J by 2 bases, with 14 bases between. CDR1 is MNHEY, CDR2 SVGAGI, per germline.